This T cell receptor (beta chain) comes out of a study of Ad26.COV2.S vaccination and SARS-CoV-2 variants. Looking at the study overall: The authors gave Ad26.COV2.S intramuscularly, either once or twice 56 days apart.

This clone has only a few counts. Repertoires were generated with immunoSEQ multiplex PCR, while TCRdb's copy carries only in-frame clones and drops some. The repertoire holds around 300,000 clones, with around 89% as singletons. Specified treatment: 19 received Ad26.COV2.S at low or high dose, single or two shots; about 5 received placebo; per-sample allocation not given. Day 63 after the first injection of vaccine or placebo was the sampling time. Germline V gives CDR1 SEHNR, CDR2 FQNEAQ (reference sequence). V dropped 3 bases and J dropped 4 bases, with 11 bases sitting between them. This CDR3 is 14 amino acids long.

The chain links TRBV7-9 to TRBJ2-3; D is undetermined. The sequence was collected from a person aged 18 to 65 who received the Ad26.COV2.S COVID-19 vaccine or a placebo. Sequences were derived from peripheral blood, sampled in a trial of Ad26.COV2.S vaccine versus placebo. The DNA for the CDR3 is TGTGCCAGCAGCTTGCCGAACCCGGCAGATACGCAGTATTTT. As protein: CASSLPNPADTQYF.